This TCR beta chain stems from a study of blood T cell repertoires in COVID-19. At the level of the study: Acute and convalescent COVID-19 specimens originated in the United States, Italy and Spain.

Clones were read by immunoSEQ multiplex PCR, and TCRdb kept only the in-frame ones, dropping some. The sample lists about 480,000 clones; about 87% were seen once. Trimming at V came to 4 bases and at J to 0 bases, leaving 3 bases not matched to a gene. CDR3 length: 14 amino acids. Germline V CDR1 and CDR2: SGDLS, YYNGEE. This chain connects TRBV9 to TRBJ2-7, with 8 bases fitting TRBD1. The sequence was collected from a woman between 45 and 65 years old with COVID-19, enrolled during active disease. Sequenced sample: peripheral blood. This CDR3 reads CASSLGTGSYEQYF. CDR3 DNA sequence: TGTGCCAGCAGCCTCGGGACAGGCTCCTACGAGCAGTACTTC. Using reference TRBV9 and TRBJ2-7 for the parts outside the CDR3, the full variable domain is DSGVTQTPKHLITATGQRVTLRCSPRSGDLSVYWYQQSLDQGLQFLIQYYNGEERAKGNILERFSAQQFPDLHSELNLSSLELGDSALYFCASSLGTGSYEQYFGPGTRLTVT.